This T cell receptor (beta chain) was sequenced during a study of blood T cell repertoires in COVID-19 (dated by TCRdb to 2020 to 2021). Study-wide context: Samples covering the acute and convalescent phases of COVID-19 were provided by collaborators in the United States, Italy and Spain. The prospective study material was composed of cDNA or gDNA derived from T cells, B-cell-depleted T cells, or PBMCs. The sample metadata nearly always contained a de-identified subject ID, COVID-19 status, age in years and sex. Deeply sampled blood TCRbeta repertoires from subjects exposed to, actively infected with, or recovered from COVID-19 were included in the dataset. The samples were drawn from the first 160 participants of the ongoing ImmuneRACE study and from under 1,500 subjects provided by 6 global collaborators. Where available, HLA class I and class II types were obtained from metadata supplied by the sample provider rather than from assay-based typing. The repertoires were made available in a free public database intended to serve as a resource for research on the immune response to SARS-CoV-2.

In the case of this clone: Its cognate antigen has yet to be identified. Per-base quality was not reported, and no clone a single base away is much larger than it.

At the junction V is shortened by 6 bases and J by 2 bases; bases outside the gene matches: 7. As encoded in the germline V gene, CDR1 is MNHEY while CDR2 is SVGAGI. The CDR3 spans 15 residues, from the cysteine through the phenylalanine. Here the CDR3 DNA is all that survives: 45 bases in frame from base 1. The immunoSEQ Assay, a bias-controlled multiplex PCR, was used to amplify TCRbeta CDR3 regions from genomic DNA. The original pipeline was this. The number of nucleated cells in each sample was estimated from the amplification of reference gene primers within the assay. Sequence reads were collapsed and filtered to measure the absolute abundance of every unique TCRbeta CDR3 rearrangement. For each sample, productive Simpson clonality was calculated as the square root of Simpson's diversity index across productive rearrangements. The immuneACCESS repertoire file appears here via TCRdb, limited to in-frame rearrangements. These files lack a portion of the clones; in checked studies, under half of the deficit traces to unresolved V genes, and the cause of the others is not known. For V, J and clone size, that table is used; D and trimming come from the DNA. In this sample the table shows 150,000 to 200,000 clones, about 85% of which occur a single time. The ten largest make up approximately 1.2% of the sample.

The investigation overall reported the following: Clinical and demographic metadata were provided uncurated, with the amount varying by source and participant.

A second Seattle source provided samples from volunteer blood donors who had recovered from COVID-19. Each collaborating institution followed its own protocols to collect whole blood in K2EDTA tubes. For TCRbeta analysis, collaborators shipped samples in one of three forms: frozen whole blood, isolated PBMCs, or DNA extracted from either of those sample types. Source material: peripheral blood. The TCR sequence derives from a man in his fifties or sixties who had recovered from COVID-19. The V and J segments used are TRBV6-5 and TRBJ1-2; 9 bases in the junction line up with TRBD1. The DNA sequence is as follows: TGTGCCAGCAGGGCGGGACAGGGCATAAACTATGGCTACACCTTC. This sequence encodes CASRAGQGINYGYTF.